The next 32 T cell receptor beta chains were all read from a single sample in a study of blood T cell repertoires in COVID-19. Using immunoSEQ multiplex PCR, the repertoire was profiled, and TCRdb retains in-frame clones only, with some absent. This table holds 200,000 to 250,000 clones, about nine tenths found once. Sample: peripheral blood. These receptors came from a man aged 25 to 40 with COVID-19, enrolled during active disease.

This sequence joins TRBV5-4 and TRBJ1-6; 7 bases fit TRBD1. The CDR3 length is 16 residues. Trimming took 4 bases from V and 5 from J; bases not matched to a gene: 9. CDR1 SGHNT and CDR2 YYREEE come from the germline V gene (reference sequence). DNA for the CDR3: TGTGCCAGCAGCCCGGGAGGGGGCGTAGATAATTCACCCCTCCACTTT. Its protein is CASSPGGGVDNSPLHF. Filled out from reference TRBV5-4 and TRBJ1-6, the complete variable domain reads ETGVTQSPTHLIKTRGQQVTLRCSSQSGHNTVSWYQQALGQGPQFIFQYYREEENGRGNFPPRFSGLQFPNYSSELNVNALELDDSALYLCASSPGGGVDNSPLHFGNGTRLTVT.

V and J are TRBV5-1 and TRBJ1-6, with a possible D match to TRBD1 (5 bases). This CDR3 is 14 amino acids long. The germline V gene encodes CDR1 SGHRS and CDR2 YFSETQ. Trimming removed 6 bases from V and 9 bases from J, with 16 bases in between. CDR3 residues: CASTGGGGSSPLHF. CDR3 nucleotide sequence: TGCGCCAGCACTGGCGGGGGGGGTAGTTCACCCCTCCACTTT.

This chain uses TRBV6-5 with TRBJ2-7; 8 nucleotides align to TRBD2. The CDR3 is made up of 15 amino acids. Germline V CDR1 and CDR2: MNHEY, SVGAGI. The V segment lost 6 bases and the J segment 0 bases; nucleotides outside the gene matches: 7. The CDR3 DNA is TGTGCCAGCAGCACCGGGACTAGTTCCTCCTACGAGCAGTACTTC. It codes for CASSTGTSSSYEQYF.

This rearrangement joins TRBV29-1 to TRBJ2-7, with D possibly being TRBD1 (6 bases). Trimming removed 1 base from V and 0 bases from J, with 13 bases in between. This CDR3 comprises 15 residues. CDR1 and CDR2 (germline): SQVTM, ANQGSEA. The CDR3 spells CSVEGTDQTSYEQYF. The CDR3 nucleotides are TGCAGCGTTGAAGGGACAGACCAAACCTCCTACGAGCAGTACTTC.

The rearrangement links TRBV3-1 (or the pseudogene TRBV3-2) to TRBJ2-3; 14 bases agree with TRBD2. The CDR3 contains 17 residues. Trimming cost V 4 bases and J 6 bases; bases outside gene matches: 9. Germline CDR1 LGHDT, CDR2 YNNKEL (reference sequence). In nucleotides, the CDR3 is TGTGCCAGCAGCCCACTCGGGACTAGCGGGGGCAGGGATACGCAGTATTTT. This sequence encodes CASSPLGTSGGRDTQYF.

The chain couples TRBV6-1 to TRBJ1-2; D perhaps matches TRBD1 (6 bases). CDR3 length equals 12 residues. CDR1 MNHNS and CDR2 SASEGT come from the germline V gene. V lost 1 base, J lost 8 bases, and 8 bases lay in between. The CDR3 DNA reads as TGTGCCAGCAGTGAAGACAGGGAGGGCTACACCTTC. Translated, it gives CASSEDREGYTF.

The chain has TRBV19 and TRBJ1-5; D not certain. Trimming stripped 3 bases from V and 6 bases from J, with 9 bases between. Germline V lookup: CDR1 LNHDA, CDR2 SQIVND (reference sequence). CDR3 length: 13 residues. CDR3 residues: CASSMGGGQPQHF. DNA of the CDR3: TGTGCCAGTAGTATGGGAGGCGGTCAGCCCCAGCATTTT.

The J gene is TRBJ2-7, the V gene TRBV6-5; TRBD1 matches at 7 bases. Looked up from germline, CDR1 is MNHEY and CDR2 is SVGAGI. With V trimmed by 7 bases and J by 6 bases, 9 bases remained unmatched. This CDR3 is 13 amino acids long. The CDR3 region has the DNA TGTGCCAGCACCCTGACAGGGCAGGGCGAGCAGTACTTC. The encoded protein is CASTLTGQGEQYF.

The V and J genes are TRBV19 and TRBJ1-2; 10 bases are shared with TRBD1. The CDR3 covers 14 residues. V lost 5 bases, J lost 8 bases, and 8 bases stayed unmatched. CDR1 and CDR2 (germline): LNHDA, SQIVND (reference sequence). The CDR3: CASSFTGTGDGYTF. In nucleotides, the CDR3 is TGTGCCAGTAGTTTCACCGGGACAGGGGACGGCTACACCTTC.

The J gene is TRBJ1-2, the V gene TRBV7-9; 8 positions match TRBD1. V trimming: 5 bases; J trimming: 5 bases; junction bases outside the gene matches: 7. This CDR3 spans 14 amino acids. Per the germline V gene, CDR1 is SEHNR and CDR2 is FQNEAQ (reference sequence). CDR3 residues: CASSVTTGEYGYTF. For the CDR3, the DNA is TGTGCCAGCAGCGTGACGACAGGGGAATATGGCTACACCTTC.

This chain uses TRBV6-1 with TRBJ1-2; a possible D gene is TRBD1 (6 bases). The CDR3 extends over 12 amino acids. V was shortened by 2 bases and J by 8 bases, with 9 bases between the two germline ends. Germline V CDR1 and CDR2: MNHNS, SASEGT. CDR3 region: CASSETGIGYTF. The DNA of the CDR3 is TGTGCCAGCAGTGAAACAGGGATAGGCTACACCTTC.

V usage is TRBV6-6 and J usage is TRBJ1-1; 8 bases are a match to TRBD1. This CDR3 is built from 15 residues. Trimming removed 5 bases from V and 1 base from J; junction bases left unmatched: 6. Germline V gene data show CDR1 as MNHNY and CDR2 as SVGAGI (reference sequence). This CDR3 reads CASSSPGGANTEAFF. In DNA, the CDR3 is TGTGCCAGCAGTAGTCCAGGGGGCGCGAACACTGAAGCTTTCTTT.

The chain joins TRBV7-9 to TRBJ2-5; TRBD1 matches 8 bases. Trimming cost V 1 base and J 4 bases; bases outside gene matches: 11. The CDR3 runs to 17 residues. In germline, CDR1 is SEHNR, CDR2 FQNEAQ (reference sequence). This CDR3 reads CASSLGGTGVGGETQYF. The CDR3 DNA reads TGTGCCAGCAGCTTAGGAGGGACAGGAGTAGGGGGAGAGACCCAGTACTTC.

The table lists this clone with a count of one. In DNA, the CDR3 is TGCGCCAGCAGCTTGGGGGGAATGGGAGATGAGCAGTTCTTC. Its translation: CASSLGGMGDEQFF. The rearrangement joins TRBV5-1 to TRBJ2-1; the D gene is possibly TRBD2 (5 bases). The germline gives CDR1 SGHRS, CDR2 YFSETQ. Trimming shortened V by 0 bases and J by 8 bases, and 12 bases separated the two germline ends. The CDR3 spans 14 residues.

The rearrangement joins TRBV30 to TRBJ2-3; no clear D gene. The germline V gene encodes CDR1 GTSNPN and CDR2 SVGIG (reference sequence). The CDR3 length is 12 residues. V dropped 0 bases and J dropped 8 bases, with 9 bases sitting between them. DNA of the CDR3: TGTGCCTGGAGTGTACTCCCGGGTACGCAGTATTTT. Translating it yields CAWSVLPGTQYF.

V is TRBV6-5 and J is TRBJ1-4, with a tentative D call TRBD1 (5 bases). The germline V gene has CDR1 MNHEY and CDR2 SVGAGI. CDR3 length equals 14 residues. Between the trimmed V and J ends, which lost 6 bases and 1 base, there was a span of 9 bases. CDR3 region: CASRRGGTNEKLFF. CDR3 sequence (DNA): TGTGCCAGCAGGAGGGGAGGAACTAATGAAAAACTGTTTTTT.

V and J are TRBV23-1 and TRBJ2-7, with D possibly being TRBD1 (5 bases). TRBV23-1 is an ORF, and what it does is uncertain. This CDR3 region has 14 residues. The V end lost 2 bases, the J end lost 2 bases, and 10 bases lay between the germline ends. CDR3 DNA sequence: TGCGCCAGCAGTCAACCAGGGATGCCCTACGAGCAGTACTTC. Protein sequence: CASSQPGMPYEQYF.

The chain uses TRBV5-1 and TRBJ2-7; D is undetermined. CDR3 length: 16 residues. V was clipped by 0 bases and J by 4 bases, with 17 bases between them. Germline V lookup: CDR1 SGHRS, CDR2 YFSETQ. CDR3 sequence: CASSLDVVYYMYEQYF. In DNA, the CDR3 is TGCGCCAGCAGCTTGGACGTTGTCTACTATATGTACGAGCAGTACTTC.

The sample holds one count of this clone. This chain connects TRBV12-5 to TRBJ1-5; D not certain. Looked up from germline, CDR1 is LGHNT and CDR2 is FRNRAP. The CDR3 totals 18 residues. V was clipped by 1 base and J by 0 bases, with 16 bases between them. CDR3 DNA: TGTGCTAGTGGTTTGGCCCCAGACTCCGCTTATAGCAATCAGCCCCAGCATTTT. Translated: CASGLAPDSAYSNQPQHF.

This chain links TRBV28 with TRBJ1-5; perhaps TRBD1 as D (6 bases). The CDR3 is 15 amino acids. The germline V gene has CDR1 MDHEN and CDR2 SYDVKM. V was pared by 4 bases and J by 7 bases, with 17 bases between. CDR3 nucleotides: TGTGCCAGCAGTTCACAGGGAGATTCGGGGCAGCCCCAGCATTTT. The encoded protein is CASSSQGDSGQPQHF.

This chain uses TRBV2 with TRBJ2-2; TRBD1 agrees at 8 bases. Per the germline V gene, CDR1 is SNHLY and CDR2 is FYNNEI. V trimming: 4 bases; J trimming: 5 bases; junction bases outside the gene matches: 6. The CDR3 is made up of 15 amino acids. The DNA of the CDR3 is TGTGCCAGCAGTGGCCAGGGGGCATGGACCGGGGAGCTGTTTTTT. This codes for CASSGQGAWTGELFF.

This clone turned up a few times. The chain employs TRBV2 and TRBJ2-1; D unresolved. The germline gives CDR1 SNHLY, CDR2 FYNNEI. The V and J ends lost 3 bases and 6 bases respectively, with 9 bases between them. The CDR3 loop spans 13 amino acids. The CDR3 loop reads CASSDLIGNEQFF. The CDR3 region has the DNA TGTGCCAGCAGTGACCTAATTGGCAATGAGCAGTTCTTC. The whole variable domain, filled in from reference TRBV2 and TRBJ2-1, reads EPEVTQTPSHQVTQMGQEVILRCVPISNHLYFYWYRQILGQKVEFLVSFYNNEISEKSEIFDDQFSVERPDGSNFTLKIRSTKLEDSAMYFCASSDLIGNEQFFGPGTRLTVL.

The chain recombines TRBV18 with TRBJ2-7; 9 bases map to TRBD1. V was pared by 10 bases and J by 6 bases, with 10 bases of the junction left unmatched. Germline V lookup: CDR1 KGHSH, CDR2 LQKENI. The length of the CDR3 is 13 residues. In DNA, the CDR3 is TGTGCCACCCGATCGGGACAGGGTAGCGAGCAGTACTTC. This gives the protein CATRSGQGSEQYF. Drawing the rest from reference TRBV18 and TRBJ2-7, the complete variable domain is NAGVMQNPRHLVRRRGQEARLRCSPMKGHSHVYWYRQLPEEGLKFMVYLQKENIIDESGMPKERFSAEFPKEGPSILRIQQVVRGDSAAYFCATRSGQGSEQYFGPGTRLTVT.

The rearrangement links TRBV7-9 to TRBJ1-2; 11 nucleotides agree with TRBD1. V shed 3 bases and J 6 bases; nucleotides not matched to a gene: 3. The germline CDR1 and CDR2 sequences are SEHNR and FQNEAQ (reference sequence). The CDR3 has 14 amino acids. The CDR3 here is CASSFPGQGDGYTF. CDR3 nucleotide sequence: TGTGCCAGCAGCTTTCCGGGACAGGGGGATGGCTACACCTTC.

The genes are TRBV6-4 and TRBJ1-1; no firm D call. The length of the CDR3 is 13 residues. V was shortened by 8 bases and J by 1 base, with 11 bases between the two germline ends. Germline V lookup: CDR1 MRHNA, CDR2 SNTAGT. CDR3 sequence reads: CASSEGRNTEAFF. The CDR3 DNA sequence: TGTGCCAGCTCTGAGGGCAGGAACACTGAAGCTTTCTTT.

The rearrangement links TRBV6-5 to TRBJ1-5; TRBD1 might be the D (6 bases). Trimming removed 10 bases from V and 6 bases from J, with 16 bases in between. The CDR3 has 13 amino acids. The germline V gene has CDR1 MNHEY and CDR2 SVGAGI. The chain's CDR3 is CATGRGLGQPQHF. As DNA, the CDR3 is TGTGCCACTGGCAGGGGCTTGGGTCAGCCCCAGCATTTT.

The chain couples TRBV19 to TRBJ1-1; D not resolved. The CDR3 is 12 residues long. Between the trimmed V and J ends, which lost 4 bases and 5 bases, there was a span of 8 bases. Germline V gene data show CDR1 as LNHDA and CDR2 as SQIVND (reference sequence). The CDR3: CASSSLRTEAFF. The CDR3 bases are TGTGCCAGTAGTAGTCTGCGGACTGAAGCTTTCTTT.

DNA for the CDR3: TGTGCCAGCAGCGTAGAGGCTAGTCGCACCGGGGAGCTGTTTTTT. Its protein is CASSVEASRTGELFF. The rearrangement uses TRBV9 and TRBJ2-2; D is unclear. CDR3 length: 15 amino acids. The germline CDR1 and CDR2 sequences are SGDLS and YYNGEE. The germline V and J ends were trimmed by 0 bases and 4 bases, with 10 bases remaining between them.

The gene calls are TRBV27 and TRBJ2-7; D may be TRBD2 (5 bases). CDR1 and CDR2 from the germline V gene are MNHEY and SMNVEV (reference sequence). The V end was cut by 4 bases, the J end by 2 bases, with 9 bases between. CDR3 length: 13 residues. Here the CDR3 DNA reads TGTGCCAGCAGTTCAAAGGGAGCCTACGAGCAGTACTTC. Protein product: CASSSKGAYEQYF.

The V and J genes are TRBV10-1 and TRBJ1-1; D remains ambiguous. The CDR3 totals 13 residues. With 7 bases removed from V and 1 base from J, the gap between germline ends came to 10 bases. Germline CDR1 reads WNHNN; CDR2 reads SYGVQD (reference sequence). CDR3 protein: CASMGSWNTEAFF. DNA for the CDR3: TGCGCCAGCATGGGCAGTTGGAACACTGAAGCTTTCTTT.

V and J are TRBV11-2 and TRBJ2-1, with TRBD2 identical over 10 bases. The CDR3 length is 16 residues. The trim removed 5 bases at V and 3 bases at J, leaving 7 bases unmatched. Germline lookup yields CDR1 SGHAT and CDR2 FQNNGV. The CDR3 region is CASSPLAGKNYNEQFF. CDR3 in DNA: TGTGCCAGCAGCCCACTAGCGGGGAAAAACTACAATGAGCAGTTCTTC.

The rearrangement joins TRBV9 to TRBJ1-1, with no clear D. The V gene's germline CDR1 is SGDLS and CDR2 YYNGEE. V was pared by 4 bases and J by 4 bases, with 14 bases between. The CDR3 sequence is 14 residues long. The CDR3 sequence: CASSRGDGSTEAFF. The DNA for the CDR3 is TGTGCCAGCAGCCGGGGAGACGGAAGCACTGAAGCTTTCTTT.